The 6 T cell receptor beta chains below were found in one sample sequenced in a study of T cells after yellow fever vaccination. Via MiXCR, TCRdb re-called the 5' RACE reads, giving one row per CDR3 protein. The sample lists around 300,000 distinct CDR3 sequences; 4.1% were seen once. The sequencing here drew on PBMCs, taken 5 days after the yellow fever booster vaccination. These TCRs come from a man aged 18 to 30 who received the YFV17D yellow fever vaccine.

The V call is TRBV6-2 or TRBV6-3, the J call TRBJ2-4; maybe TRBD1 (5 bases). The CDR3 runs to 16 residues. Trimming left V 2 bases short and J 0 bases short, with 11 bases between. CDR1 MNHEY and CDR2 SVGEGT come from the germline V gene. This CDR3 is CASSYPRQRAKNIQYF. CDR3 coding DNA: TGTGCCAGCAGTTACCCACGACAGAGAGCCAAAAACATTCAGTACTTC.

The chain couples TRBV2 to TRBJ2-2, with D possibly matching TRBD1 (6 bases). CDR1 is SNHLY and CDR2 is FYNNEI in the germline V gene. This CDR3 comprises 16 residues. V was cut by 6 bases and J by 0 bases, with 14 bases left in between. CDR3 in amino acids: CASSLQGLTNTGELFF. CDR3 DNA sequence: TGTGCCAGCAGCTTACAGGGCCTCACGAACACCGGGGAGCTGTTTTTT. The full variable domain, with the rest looked up from reference TRBV2 and TRBJ2-2, is EPEVTQTPSHQVTQMGQEVILRCVPISNHLYFYWYRQILGQKVEFLVSFYNNEISEKSEIFDDQFSVERPDGSNFTLKIRSTKLEDSAMYFCASSLQGLTNTGELFFGEGSRLTVL.

The gene calls are TRBV12-3 or TRBV12-4 and TRBJ2-2; D may be TRBD2 (6 bases). The CDR3 covers 16 residues. The V and J ends lost 6 bases and 1 base respectively, with 15 bases between them. The CDR3 DNA reads as TGTGCCAGCAGACCCTCGGGACTGATGAACACCGGGGAGCTGTTTTTT. Amino acid sequence: CASRPSGLMNTGELFF.

The genes are TRBV12-5 and TRBJ2-5; possibly TRBD1 for D (7 bases). The CDR3 loop spans 16 amino acids. The ends were cut back, 0 bases at V and 3 bases at J, with 14 bases in the middle. Germline V gene sequence: CDR1 LGHNT, CDR2 FRNRAP. The chain's CDR3 is CASGLVGGTEEETQYF. The DNA of the CDR3 is TGTGCTAGTGGTTTGGTAGGAGGGACAGAAGAAGAGACCCAGTACTTC.

This clonotype was observed a handful of times. The V gene is TRBV2, the J gene TRBJ1-2; 12 bases are a match to TRBD1. The V gene end was trimmed by 7 bases and the J gene end by 9 bases; junction bases not matched to a gene: 6. The CDR3 extends over 13 amino acids. Germline CDR1 is SNHLY and CDR2 is FYNNEI. CDR3 bases: TGTGCCAGCAAAATCGGGACAGGGGGCCGCTACACCTTC. It specifies CASKIGTGGRYTF.

This clonotype was observed a handful of times. CDR3 bases: TGTGCCATCAGTGCTCCCCCGGGACAGGGCTCTGGGGCCAACGTCCTGACTTTC. This sequence encodes CAISAPPGQGSGANVLTF. V is TRBV10-3 and J is TRBJ2-6; 9 nucleotides agree with TRBD1. V lost 4 bases, J lost 0 bases, and 7 bases stayed unmatched. Germline V CDR1 and CDR2: ENHRY, SYGVKD. CDR3 size: 18 residues.